This paragraph covers one T cell receptor beta chain sequence. Antigen unknown. The CDR3 totals 15 residues. Germline loops: CDR1 SQVTM, CDR2 ANQGSEA. The data were obtained in a study of monozygotic twins with inflammatory bowel disease. Overall study findings and caveats: Concordant and discordant twins showed no difference in repertoire similarity, possibly from limited power.

TCRdb re-called the 5' RACE reads, yielding one record per CDR3 amino acid sequence without DNA. The sample has just over 300,000 distinct CDR3 sequences. Sequenced: blood. V and J are TRBV29-1 and TRBJ2-6. The TCR comes from a human donor with ulcerative colitis or Crohn's disease, or a healthy co-twin of an affected twin (not recorded which). The CDR3 protein is CSVGVWGSGANVLTF. The complete variable domain, with remaining parts taken from reference TRBV29-1 and TRBJ2-6, reads SAVISQKPSRDICQRGTSLTIQCQVDSQVTMMFWYRQQPGQSLTLIATANQGSEATYESGFVIDKFPISRPNLTFSTLTVSNMSPEDSSIYLCSVGVWGSGANVLTFGAGSRLTVL.